What follows are 10 T cell receptor beta chains derived from one specimen sequenced in a study of monozygotic twins with inflammatory bowel disease. No DNA is given; TCRdb re-called the 5' RACE reads and lists each CDR3 protein once. The specimen's table records some 150,000 distinct CDR3 sequences. The sequenced material came from blood. These TCRs come from a human donor with ulcerative colitis or Crohn's disease, or a healthy co-twin of an affected twin (not recorded which).

The rearrangement uses TRBV18 and TRBJ1-5; the TRBD1 assignment by TCRdb is unverifiable without DNA. There are 15 residues in the CDR3. Germline CDR1 reads KGHSH; CDR2 reads LQKENI. This CDR3 reads CASSPNLPGNQPQHF. Supplemented by reference TRBV18 and TRBJ1-5, the full variable domain reads NAGVMQNPRHLVRRRGQEARLRCSPMKGHSHVYWYRQLPEEGLKFMVYLQKENIIDESGMPKERFSAEFPKEGPSILRIQQVVRGDSAAYFCASSPNLPGNQPQHFGDGTRLSIL.

CDR3 amino acids: CASSLSGRIVNEKLFF. The chain recombines TRBV28 with TRBJ1-4. Germline V gene data show CDR1 as MDHEN and CDR2 as SYDVKM. This CDR3 has 16 residues.

CDR3: CASSLGGLASYEQYF. The V call is TRBV7-2, the J call TRBJ2-7; TCRdb names TRBD2, which stays unverified in the absence of DNA. In germline, CDR1 is SGHTA, CDR2 FQGNSA. CDR3 size: 15 residues.

This chain joins TRBV6-5 and TRBJ2-3; TCRdb indicates TRBD2, and absent DNA this call remains unverified. There are 17 residues in the CDR3. Germline V gene sequence: CDR1 MNHEY, CDR2 SVGAGI. The CDR3 is CASSYTPSGTSTDTQYF.

This chain uses TRBV6-5 with TRBJ2-6. The CDR3 loop spans 16 amino acids. Germline V gives CDR1 MNHEY, CDR2 SVGAGI. CDR3 sequence reads: CASSYGSLTGANVLTF.

This sequence joins TRBV5-1 and TRBJ2-6. The CDR3 runs 14 residues. Looked up from germline, CDR1 is SGHRS and CDR2 is YFSETQ. The CDR3 sequence: CASRVGSGANVLTF.

The V and J genes are TRBV29-1 and TRBJ1-1; no DNA is available, so the TRBD1 call from TCRdb remains unchecked. Germline CDR1 and CDR2: SQVTM and ANQGSEA. The CDR3 totals 13 residues. CDR3 sequence: CSVWTGRYTEAFF.

This chain connects TRBV30 to TRBJ2-3; TCRdb returns TRBD2, unconfirmable since there is no DNA. This CDR3 region has 15 residues. The germline CDR1 and CDR2 sequences are GTSNPN and SVGIG (reference sequence). The CDR3 sequence is CAWKPTRSQADTQYF.

The V and J genes are TRBV15 and TRBJ2-1; no DNA is available, so the TRBD2 call from TCRdb remains unchecked. This CDR3 has 17 amino acids. Per germline, CDR1 LNHNV and CDR2 YYDKDF (reference sequence). CDR3 loop: CATSRGTSGGLTEEQFF.

This CDR3 reads CATKRDSTDTQYF. The chain combines TRBV7-2 with TRBJ2-3; the TCRdb call, TRBD2, lacks DNA for checking. Germline V gene sequence: CDR1 SGHTA, CDR2 FQGNSA. CDR3 length: 13 amino acids.